The sequence of this T cell receptor beta chain was determined in a study of beta chain features in type 1 diabetes (dated by TCRdb to the late 2010s). About the full investigation: No differences in mean age, gender distribution, total cell number or subset yield were found between patients and healthy donors. Across all samples, 90 million to 130 million sorted cells were examined, and cell number per subset correlated strongly with RNA yield. The study compared TCRB repertoires of sorted circulating CD4+ T cell subsets between recently diagnosed type 1 diabetes patients and matched healthy donors. Regulatory and stem cell-like memory subsets were isolated from only 8 patients and about eight healthy donors, whereas naive and central memory subsets came from all 30 or so donors. What the authors observed across the whole study: Sequencing cDNA rather than genomic DNA could over-represent highly expressing activated cells, although activation and CD3 levels did not differ between groups. Only small numbers of individuals were included in the HLA sub-analyses, which left unresolved whether HLA type had any influence on TCRB rearrangement. Shorter templates might have been favored by PCR, but patient and control samples were amplified and corrected together, so both groups would have been affected equally by any skew. In all four CD4+ subsets, TCRB CDR3 length was moderately but significantly shorter in type 1 diabetes patients. The naive, central memory and regulatory TCRB repertoires appeared to resemble one another more closely among patients than among healthy donors. At VDJ recombination sites, patients with type 1 diabetes made fewer insertions and deleted more nucleotides, a pattern implying thymic rearrangement abnormalities.

The entire isolated RNA was reverse transcribed using the High Capacity cDNA Reverse Transcription Kit, and thus expressed TCRB transcripts were sequenced. Naive, central memory and regulatory T cell samples underwent deep immunoSEQ sequencing, averaging approximately 3.5 million total reads per sample. Sorted cells were lysed in RLT buffer and RNA was extracted with DNase-treated RNeasy Micro or Mini kits, depending on cell number. To prevent cross-contamination, every cell subset was processed on its own, while patient and healthy donor samples were processed together. The immunoSEQ multiplex PCR was used to amplify TCRB sequences from cDNA, yielding 87-bp fragments that span the CDR3 region. Amplicons were sequenced on the Illumina HiSeq platform. In the paper's pipeline: Synthetic template baselines were used to correct PCR bias computationally, reads within Hamming distance 2 were collapsed, and singletons that could not be merged were discarded. By aligning reads against IMGT, V, D and J genes, CDR3 length, and insertions or deletions at six rearrangement sites were assigned. Within each subset, clonotype counts were normalized to sorted cell number, after which true diversity and Gini coefficients were computed with the tcR R package. Repertoire sharing was quantified using the overlap coefficient calculated on TCRB nucleotide sequences. As a proxy for the pre-selection repertoire, out-of-frame TCRB sequences from naive cells were analyzed. TCRdb carries this immuneACCESS record with in-frame sequences only. Its versions omit some clonotypes, under half of them owing to an unresolved V gene in the studies checked, with the rest unexplained. The DNA gave D and trimming, while V, J and clone size come from that table. In all, the sample holds around 430,000 clones, and 25% to 35% of those were seen once. The ten top clones hold roughly 0.066% of the sample.

There are 16 amino acids in the CDR3, from cysteine to phenylalanine inclusive. Only the CDR3 region is kept as DNA, spanning 48 bases read in frame from base 1. Cut back by 5 bases and 8 bases, the V and J ends lie 19 bases apart. CDR1 LNHDA and CDR2 SQIVND are derived from the germline V gene (reference sequence). Each donor gave one peripheral blood draw, approximately 0.11 L on average, collected into heparinised tubes. Naive, central memory, regulatory and stem cell-like memory CD4+ T cells were sorted on a BD FACSAria II using a panel including CD45RO, CCR7, CD25, CD127, CD95 and CD27. Every sorted population had a purity above 95%. PBMCs were isolated right away by Lymphoprep density gradient centrifugation and were stained directly, without culture. So that batch effects would be minimized, each experiment stained and sorted samples in pairs, pairing one healthy donor with one patient. With respect to this clone: It lacks a known antigen. Per-base quality was not reported, and no clone a single base away is much larger than it.

The TCR was taken from a young man in good health. The receptor chain draws on TRBV19 and TRBJ2-6, with the identity of the D gene unclear. The material sequenced was naive CD4+ T cells from blood. Sample cell subset or site, as interpreted from the label and publication: true naive CD4+ T cells. The CDR3 corresponds to CASSPRRTSEPNVLTF. The nucleotides are TGTGCCAGTAGTCCCAGACGGACCTCTGAGCCCAACGTCCTGACTTTC.